A selection of T cell receptor beta chains follows, all from one sample in a study of vaccination and CD4 T cells after COVID-19. TCRdb redid the calling of the PCR reads with MiXCR, one entry per CDR3 protein. The data contain 10,000 to 13,000 distinct CDR3 sequences, around 77% of them singletons. These TCRs' antigens remain unknown. The sequenced sample was CD4+ T cells from blood, cultured in vitro. The receptors derive from a human donor who had recovered from COVID-19. Each CDR3 is given with its conserved first and last residue. The order of the fields is D gene, J gene, CDR3 length, V gene, clone size, CDR3 protein, CDR3 DNA. The D gene is left open where the match is weak. Rows give clone size only sometimes, using once, few, many, or a class for an expanded clone.

>.|TRBJ1-2|14|TRBV28|.
CASSLGTGGYGYTF
TGTGCCAGCAGTTTAGGGACGGGTGGGTATGGCTACACCTTC
>.|TRBJ2-3|15|TRBV7-2|.
CASNLRGAGPDTLYF
TGTGCCAGCAACCTACGGGGGGCCGGCCCAGATACGCTGTATTTT
>TRBD2|TRBJ2-7|16|TRBV19|.
CASSNRLGGRLGEQYF
TGTGCCAGTAGTAACCGACTAGGCGGGAGGTTGGGCGAGCAGTACTTC
>.|TRBJ1-6|14|TRBV7-2|.
CASSPPGVLSPLHF
TGTGCCAGCAGCCCCCCAGGGGTACTTTCACCCCTCCACTTT
>.|TRBJ2-3|16|TRBV11-3|.
CASSKGHTAYTDTQYF
TGTGCCAGCAGTAAAGGGCACACAGCCTACACAGATACGCAGTATTTT
>TRBD1|TRBJ2-7|14|TRBV2|.
CASIGTGGSYEQYF
TGTGCCAGCATTGGGACAGGGGGGTCCTACGAGCAGTACTTC
>.|TRBJ1-5|14|TRBV6-2/TRBV6-3|.
CASSYLGTSQPQHF
TGTGCCAGCAGTTACCTTGGAACGTCACAGCCCCAGCATTTT
>.|TRBJ1-1|14|TRBV15|.
CATSRPNLGTEAFF
TGTGCCACCAGCAGACCAAATTTGGGCACTGAAGCTTTCTTT
>TRBD2|TRBJ2-2|15|TRBV20-1|.
CSARDSGGPTGELFF
TGCAGTGCTAGAGATTCGGGAGGGCCGACCGGGGAGCTGTTTTTT
>.|TRBJ2-7|15|TRBV5-1|.
CASSLAAGRGYEQYF
TGCGCCAGCAGCTTGGCGGCAGGGAGGGGGTACGAGCAGTACTTC
>.|TRBJ1-5|13|TRBV28|.
CASRDGSNQPQHF
TGTGCCAGCAGGGACGGTAGCAATCAGCCCCAGCATTTT
>.|TRBJ1-5|15|TRBV7-2|.
CASRLQVGANQPQHF
TGTGCCAGCAGATTACAAGTGGGGGCGAATCAGCCCCAGCATTTT
>.|TRBJ2-7|16|TRBV11-2|few
CASSLKGTPSSYEQYF
TGTGCCAGCAGCCTAAAAGGGACTCCAAGTTCCTACGAGCAGTACTTC
>.|TRBJ2-1|13|TRBV20-1|.
CSAARSSYNEQFF
TGCAGTGCTGCGAGAAGCTCCTACAATGAGCAGTTCTTC
>.|TRBJ1-1|15|TRBV6-5|.
CASSYSGTSNTEAFF
TGTGCCAGCAGTTACTCCGGGACCTCGAACACTGAAGCTTTCTTT
>.|TRBJ2-3|15|TRBV9|.
CASSPTSTVGDTQYF
TGTGCCAGCAGCCCGACTTCAACAGTTGGGGATACGCAGTATTTT
>.|TRBJ2-1|15|TRBV7-2|.
CASSSEAGEGNEQFF
TGTGCCAGCAGCTCTGAAGCGGGTGAGGGCAATGAGCAGTTCTTC
>.|TRBJ2-5|15|TRBV5-5|.
CASSPPPQGRETQYF
TGTGCCAGCAGCCCGCCACCACAGGGTCGGGAGACCCAGTACTTC
>.|TRBJ2-5|12|TRBV7-2|.
CASSSVRETQYF
TGTGCCAGCAGCTCGGTTCGGGAGACCCAGTACTTC
>.|TRBJ1-5|13|TRBV5-1|.
CASSPEGLQPQHF
TGCGCCAGCAGCCCGGAGGGGTTACAGCCCCAGCATTTT